This entry is about one T cell receptor beta chain. Its antigen remains unidentified. This record comes from a study of CD8+ T cells in alopecia areata. Study-level findings and limits: Patients shared TCRs less clearly than mice did, possibly owing to HLA. Alphabeta T cells residing in normal skin are also sequenced in scalp samples.

The authors extracted RNA and reverse transcribed it into cDNA as the sequencing template. Profiling relied on immunoSEQ multiplex PCR, and the TCRdb table lists in-frame clones only, not all of them. The data hold more than 95,000 clones, with about 40% observed a single time. T lymphocytes (CD4+ and CD8+) were sorted from PBMCs. Germline lookup yields CDR1 SQVTM and CDR2 ANQGSEA. The CDR3 covers 14 residues. V lost 4 bases to trimming and J lost 2 bases, with 12 bases between them. The rearrangement links TRBV29-1 to TRBJ2-1; tentative D call: TRBD2 (5 bases). The sample was CD4+ T cells sorted from blood. The source is a human donor with alopecia areata. The CDR3 DNA reads as TGCAGCGTTGCGGGGTCGCTCACCTACAATGAGCAGTTCTTC. Amino acid sequence: CSVAGSLTYNEQFF.